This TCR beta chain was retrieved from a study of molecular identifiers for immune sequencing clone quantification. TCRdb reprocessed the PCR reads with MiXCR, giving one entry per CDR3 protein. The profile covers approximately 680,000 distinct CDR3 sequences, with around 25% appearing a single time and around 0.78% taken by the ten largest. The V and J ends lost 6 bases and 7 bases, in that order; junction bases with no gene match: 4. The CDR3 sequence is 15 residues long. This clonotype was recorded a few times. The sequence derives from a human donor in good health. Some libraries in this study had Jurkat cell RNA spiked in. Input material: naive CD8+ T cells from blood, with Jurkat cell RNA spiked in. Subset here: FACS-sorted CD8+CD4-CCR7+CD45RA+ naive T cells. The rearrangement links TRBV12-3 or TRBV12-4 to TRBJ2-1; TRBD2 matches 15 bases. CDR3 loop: CASSRTSGRGNEQFF. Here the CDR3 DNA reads TGTGCCAGCAGCCGGACTAGCGGGAGGGGTAATGAGCAGTTCTTC.